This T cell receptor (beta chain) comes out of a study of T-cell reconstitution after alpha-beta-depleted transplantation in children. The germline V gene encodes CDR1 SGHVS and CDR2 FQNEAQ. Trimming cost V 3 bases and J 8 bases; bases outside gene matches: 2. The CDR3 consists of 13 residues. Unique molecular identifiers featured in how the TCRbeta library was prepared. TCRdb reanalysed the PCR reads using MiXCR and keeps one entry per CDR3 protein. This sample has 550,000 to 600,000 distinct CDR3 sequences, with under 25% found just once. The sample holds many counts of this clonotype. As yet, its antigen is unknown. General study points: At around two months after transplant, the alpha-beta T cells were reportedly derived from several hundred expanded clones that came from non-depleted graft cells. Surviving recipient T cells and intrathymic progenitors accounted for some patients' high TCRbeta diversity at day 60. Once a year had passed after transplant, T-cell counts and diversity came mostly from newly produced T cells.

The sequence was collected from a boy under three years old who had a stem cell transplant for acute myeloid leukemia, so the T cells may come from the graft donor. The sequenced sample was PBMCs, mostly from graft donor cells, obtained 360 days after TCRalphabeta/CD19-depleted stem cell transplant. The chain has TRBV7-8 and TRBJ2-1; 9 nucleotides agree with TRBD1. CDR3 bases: TGTGCCAGCAGCTTGGACAGGGGAGATGAGCAGTTCTTC. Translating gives CASSLDRGDEQFF.